The clone carrying this T cell receptor (beta chain) was seen at least ten times. The antigen remains undetermined. The data stem from a study of Graves' ophthalmopathy and Graves' hyperthyroidism. Study as a whole: The study drew peripheral blood at initial diagnosis, before any treatment. Study-wide findings and caveats: Most thyroid clonotypes with frequency above 0.001 were detected in blood too.

Germline CDR1 and CDR2: DFQATT and SNEGSKA (reference sequence). V dropped 1 base and J dropped 0 bases, with 12 bases sitting between them. This CDR3 spans 15 amino acids. Amplified material comprised TCR beta CDR3 regions derived from RNA transcripts. HTBI-primed RT-PCR formed the first round, and a multiplex PCR formed the second. MiXCR was run by TCRdb on the multiplex PCR reads, yielding one entry per CDR3 protein. This sample has roughly 610,000 distinct CDR3 sequences; over 20% occur once, and the top ten carry around 6.9%. The diagnostic workup employed clinical symptoms, serum thyroxine, TRAb, thyroid ultrasound and orbital computed tomography.

This chain joins TRBV20-1 and TRBJ2-5; maybe TRBD2 (6 bases). The sequenced material came from peripheral blood. The sequence was obtained from a woman aged 18-35 years with stable Graves' hyperthyroidism. Some clones in this sample may be carry-over from other donors' samples. The CDR3 reads CSARARTTYQETQYF. The CDR3, as DNA: TGCAGTGCTAGAGCGAGGACTACGTACCAAGAGACCCAGTACTTC.